This TCR beta chain was identified during a study of blood T cell repertoires in COVID-19. Study background: From the United States, Italy and Spain came samples of acute and convalescent COVID-19. In each case, the material was cDNA or gDNA derived from T cells, B-cell-depleted T cells, or PBMCs.

Per the original data handling: By means of reference gene primer amplification, nucleated cell counts were estimated. Method: immunoSEQ multiplex PCR; TCRdb's copy keeps in-frame clones and lacks some. V and J calls and clone size are copied from that table; D and trimming were computed from the DNA. There are some 360,000 clones in the sample; more than 70% occur only once, and 3.5% to 4% lies in the top ten. This clone has a single count. Enrollment of patients from Seattle took place during active infection, with longitudinal follow-up. The TCR was taken from a woman aged 60-70 years with COVID-19, enrolled during active disease. Specimen: peripheral blood.

CDR3 bases: TGTGCCAGCAGCCTACGAATTGGGACAGGGAAGGGCTATGGCTACACCTTC. Its translation is CASSLRIGTGKGYGYTF. The chain carries TRBV13 and TRBJ1-2, with 9 bases fitting TRBD1. V shed 5 bases, J shed 4 bases, and the junction held 14 bases outside the gene matches. The CDR3 has 17 amino acids. Germline V gene sequence: CDR1 PRHDT, CDR2 FYEKMQ (reference sequence).